The 28 T cell receptor beta chains below were found in one sample sequenced in a study of OX40 agonist ivuxolimab in advanced cancers. Sequencing was performed with immunoSEQ multiplex PCR; in TCRdb, only in-frame clones are kept and a portion is missing. The sample records about 24,000 clones, around 82% being singletons. Specimen: CD4+ or CD8+ T cells sorted from blood, collected in a trial of the OX40 agonist ivuxolimab. Receptor source: an adult with an advanced solid tumor such as melanoma, head and neck, liver or kidney cancer.

There are a few counts of this clone. The rearrangement links TRBV10-3 to TRBJ1-5; 8 bases agree with TRBD1. The germline CDR1 and CDR2 sequences are ENHRY and SYGVKD. The CDR3 spans 13 residues. J gave up 5 bases and V 5 bases, and 2 bases lay outside the gene matches. CDR3 in amino acids: CAISLDRDQPQHF. CDR3 DNA: TGTGCCATCAGTTTGGACAGGGATCAGCCCCAGCATTTT.

This clone was found a few times. The rearrangement links TRBV27 to TRBJ2-1; 12 positions agree with TRBD2. Germline V lookup: CDR1 MNHEY, CDR2 SMNVEV (reference sequence). The CDR3 has 16 residues. V lost 8 bases and J lost 5; bases outside the gene matches: 10. CDR3 in amino acids: CASAPGLAGRNNEQFF. CDR3 DNA: TGTGCCAGCGCCCCAGGACTAGCGGGAAGGAACAATGAGCAGTTCTTC.

The rearrangement uses TRBV28 and TRBJ2-2; a possible D gene is TRBD1 (6 bases). The germline gives CDR1 MDHEN, CDR2 SYDVKM. Between the trimmed V and J ends, which lost 5 bases and 1 base, there was a span of 11 bases. The CDR3 sequence is 15 residues long. For the CDR3, the DNA is TGTGCCAGCAGTCTCTTGGACAGGAACACCGGGGAGCTGTTTTTT. Translated: CASSLLDRNTGELFF.

J is TRBJ2-1 and V is TRBV7-3, with TRBD2 matching over 8 bases. The germline gives CDR1 SGHTA, CDR2 FQGTGA. The junction had 10 bases not matched to a gene; V was cut back by 5 bases and J by 10 bases. The CDR3 runs to 14 residues. The CDR3 region is CASSQGTRTMEQFF. The DNA of the CDR3 is TGTGCCAGCAGCCAAGGGACTAGGACAATGGAGCAGTTCTTC.

This chain uses TRBV20-1 with TRBJ2-1; D tentatively fits TRBD1 or TRBD2 (6 bases each). The CDR3 has 11 residues. Trimming left V 6 bases short and J 9 bases short, with 12 bases between. The germline V gene has CDR1 DFQATT and CDR2 SNEGSKA (reference sequence). The DNA of the CDR3 is TGCAGTGCGTGGGGGGCCGGTGAGCAGTTCTTC. Translating it yields CSAWGAGEQFF.

This clone occurred a few times. The V call is TRBV5-1, the J call TRBJ2-5; D might be TRBD1 (5 bases). Trimming left V 4 bases short and J 5 bases short, with 15 bases between. The germline V gene encodes CDR1 SGHRS and CDR2 YFSETQ. This CDR3 is built from 14 residues. The CDR3 region is CASSDSQGWETQYF. As DNA, the CDR3 is TGCGCCAGCAGCGACTCCCAGGGTTGGGAGACCCAGTACTTC.

This rearrangement joins TRBV7-2 to TRBJ1-5, with D maybe TRBD1 (6 bases). The V and J ends lost 2 bases and 6 bases respectively, with 11 bases between them. The CDR3 is 14 residues long. Per germline, CDR1 SGHTA and CDR2 FQGNSA. CDR3 protein: CASSLWDKVQPQHF. The CDR3 coding sequence is TGTGCCAGCAGCTTATGGGACAAGGTTCAGCCCCAGCATTTT.

V gene TRBV11-2 combines with J gene TRBJ1-4; no reliable D call. Looked up from germline, CDR1 is SGHAT and CDR2 is FQNNGV. The V end lost 5 bases, the J end lost 0 bases, and 13 bases lay between the germline ends. The CDR3 spans 16 residues. This chain's CDR3 is CASSPPRGATNEKLFF. CDR3 nucleotides: TGTGCCAGCAGCCCGCCGAGAGGTGCAACTAATGAAAAACTGTTTTTT.

This chain links TRBV7-3 with TRBJ2-5; 7 positions agree with TRBD2. The V gene end was trimmed by 6 bases and the J gene end by 2 bases; junction bases not matched to a gene: 12. The CDR3 contains 16 residues. Germline V CDR1 and CDR2: SGHTA, FQGTGA. CDR3 sequence: CASSPGGLAAQETQYF. The CDR3 nucleotides read TGTGCCAGCAGTCCCGGCGGCCTAGCGGCACAAGAGACCCAGTACTTC.

Details on this clone: One end of the junction is discordant with germline, which a read error may explain. This sequence joins TRBV5-4 and TRBJ2-7, with 8 bases aligning to TRBD2. CDR3 length equals 15 residues. Germline values: CDR1 SGHNT, CDR2 YYREEE (reference sequence). CDR3 nucleotides: TGTGCCAGCACCTTGGGTGGAGCGGGGGCCTACGAGCAGTACTTC. This translates into CASTLGGAGAYEQYF.

In this sample, this clone turned up a few times. The rearrangement uses TRBV28 and TRBJ1-1, with 9 bases aligning to TRBD1. V trimming: 6 bases; J trimming: 9 bases; junction bases outside the gene matches: 8. The CDR3 runs 13 residues. CDR1 MDHEN and CDR2 SYDVKM come from the germline V gene. DNA of the CDR3: TGTGCCAGCAGGGGTGCGGGACAGGGAAAAGCTTTCTTT. It yields the protein CASRGAGQGKAFF.

This chain connects TRBV7-3 to TRBJ1-1; D gene ambiguous. V was clipped by 0 bases and J by 6 bases, with 8 bases between them. The germline CDR1 and CDR2 sequences are SGHTA and FQGTGA. This CDR3 spans 13 amino acids. CDR3 coding DNA: TGTGCCAGCAGCTTAACGTCGGCTTCTGAAGCTTTCTTT. It translates to CASSLTSASEAFF. Based on the CDR3 plus reference TRBV7-3 and TRBJ1-1, the full variable domain is GAGVSQTPSNKVTEKGKYVELRCDPISGHTALYWYRQSLGQGPEFLIYFQGTGAADDSGLPNDRFFAVRPEGSVSTLKIQRTERGDSAVYLCASSLTSASEAFFGQGTRLTVV.

This sequence joins TRBV7-8 and TRBJ2-1; D possibly matches TRBD1 or TRBD2 (5 bases each). Germline CDR1 SGHVS, CDR2 FQNEAQ. V was shortened by 2 bases and J by 4 bases, with 18 bases between the two germline ends. This CDR3 has 17 amino acids. CDR3 DNA sequence: TGTGCCAGCAGCTTACCACTCAGGGAGAGGGCTTACAATGAGCAGTTCTTC. Translated, it gives CASSLPLRERAYNEQFF.

The rearrangement joins TRBV18 to TRBJ2-1; the D gene is possibly TRBD2 (5 bases). Between the trimmed V and J ends, which lost 0 bases and 10 bases, there was a span of 16 bases. The length of the CDR3 is 15 residues. Germline V gene sequence: CDR1 KGHSH, CDR2 LQKENI. This CDR3 reads CASSPPTLASSEQFF. The CDR3 DNA follows: TGTGCCAGCTCACCACCTACCCTAGCCTCCTCCGAGCAGTTCTTC.

The rearrangement uses TRBV28 and TRBJ1-1; D is perhaps TRBD1 (5 bases). V lost 3 bases and J lost 1, with 9 bases in between. This CDR3 region has 14 residues. Germline V CDR1 and CDR2: MDHEN, SYDVKM. In nucleotides, the CDR3 is TGTGCCAGCAGTTTTGGGGGTAAGAACACTGAAGCTTTCTTT. Translation gives CASSFGGKNTEAFF.

V usage is TRBV6-5 and J usage is TRBJ1-2; a weak D match, TRBD1 (6 bases). Per germline, CDR1 MNHEY and CDR2 SVGAGI. Trimming pared 4 bases from V and 4 bases from J, leaving 13 bases between. The CDR3 runs to 14 residues. The CDR3 DNA follows: TGTGCCAGCAGTTGGCCAGGGGTTAGCTATGGCTACACCTTC. Its protein product is CASSWPGVSYGYTF.

The chain combines TRBV7-9 with TRBJ2-7; maybe TRBD1 (6 bases). Per germline, CDR1 SEHNR and CDR2 FQNEAQ (reference sequence). Trimming removed 3 bases at V and 3 bases at J, with 9 bases between. This CDR3 has 13 residues. CDR3 protein: CASSFTGYYEQYF. Here the CDR3 DNA reads TGTGCCAGCAGCTTTACAGGGTACTACGAGCAGTACTTC.

The chain combines TRBV11-2 with TRBJ1-5; 7 positions match TRBD1. CDR3 length: 15 amino acids. Looked up from germline, CDR1 is SGHAT and CDR2 is FQNNGV. Trimming at V came to 6 bases and at J to 3 bases, leaving 8 bases not matched to a gene. The CDR3 nucleotides are TGTGCCAGCAGAGCTACAGGGGTGGCCAATCAGCCCCAGCATTTT. It yields the protein CASRATGVANQPQHF.

The V gene is TRBV7-9, the J gene TRBJ1-6; D unresolved. CDR3 length equals 16 residues. The germline gives CDR1 SEHNR, CDR2 FQNEAQ (reference sequence). Trimming removed 4 bases from V and 6 bases from J, with 16 bases in between. CDR3 loop: CASSSFAGPSNSPLHF. The DNA of the CDR3 is TGTGCCAGCAGCTCCTTTGCGGGCCCTTCTAATTCACCCCTCCACTTT.

The chain combines TRBV18 with TRBJ1-1; D gene ambiguous. V lost 2 bases and J lost 0, with 7 bases in between. The germline gives CDR1 KGHSH, CDR2 LQKENI. This CDR3 has 14 residues. Written as DNA, the CDR3 is TGTGCCAGCTCACCAGGAGAGCTGAACACTGAAGCTTTCTTT. Its protein product is CASSPGELNTEAFF.

This chain joins TRBV7-2 and TRBJ2-5; no definite D call. With 6 bases removed from V and 3 bases from J, the gap between germline ends came to 8 bases. Per germline, CDR1 SGHTA and CDR2 FQGNSA. The CDR3 loop spans 12 amino acids. The CDR3 nucleotides are TGTGCCAGCAGTCGCGCAGAAGAGACCCAGTACTTC. It encodes CASSRAEETQYF.

V and J are TRBV2 and TRBJ2-2; 7 bases fit TRBD1. The CDR3 covers 13 residues. CDR1 is SNHLY, CDR2 FYNNEI, per germline. Unmatched junction bases numbered 3, after V lost 3 bases and J lost 8 bases. The CDR3 sequence: CASSEQGVGELFF. CDR3 DNA sequence: TGTGCCAGCAGTGAGCAGGGGGTTGGGGAGCTGTTTTTT.

J is TRBJ1-5 and V is TRBV4-2; unclear D gene. The CDR3 sequence is 15 residues long. CDR1 and CDR2 (germline): LGHNA, YNFKEQ. Trimming pared 0 bases from V and 4 bases from J, leaving 10 bases between. The CDR3 reads CASSQDPSTNQPQHF. The CDR3 DNA is TGTGCCAGCAGCCAAGATCCGTCAACTAATCAGCCCCAGCATTTT.

This chain uses TRBV7-2 with TRBJ2-7; D remains ambiguous. Germline CDR1 is SGHTA and CDR2 is FQGNSA. Trimming took off 3 bases at V and 4 bases at J, with 10 bases between the two ends. CDR3 size: 13 residues. Here the CDR3 DNA reads TGTGCCAGCAGCTTTGGAGCACGTTACGAGCAGTACTTC. It yields the protein CASSFGARYEQYF.

The chain carries TRBV7-2 and TRBJ2-7; TRBD2 agrees at 12 bases. The CDR3 sequence is 17 residues long. V was clipped by 3 bases and J by 1 base; unmatched bases: 7. Germline CDR1 is SGHTA and CDR2 is FQGNSA. The CDR3 is CASSFNPGLAGSYEQYF. Written as DNA, the CDR3 is TGTGCCAGCAGCTTTAACCCCGGACTAGCGGGGTCCTACGAGCAGTACTTC.

The chain employs TRBV7-2 and TRBJ1-1, with 7 bases identical to TRBD1. Germline V gene data show CDR1 as SGHTA and CDR2 as FQGNSA. The CDR3 spans 15 residues. Losses at the gene ends were 5 bases for V and 2 bases for J; bases not matched to a gene: 8. The CDR3 nucleotides read TGTGCCAGCAGCGGATCGACAGGGCTTAACACTGAAGCTTTCTTT. This encodes CASSGSTGLNTEAFF.

This chain joins TRBV10-1 and TRBJ2-1; TRBD1 matches at 8 bases. Trimming at V came to 7 bases and at J to 4 bases, leaving 6 bases not matched to a gene. This CDR3 is built from 14 residues. The germline V gene encodes CDR1 WNHNN and CDR2 SYGVQD (reference sequence). This CDR3 reads CASITGQGYNEQFF. Here the CDR3 DNA reads TGCGCCAGCATTACCGGACAGGGATACAATGAGCAGTTCTTC.

The chain carries TRBV7-2 and TRBJ2-7; D could derive from TRBD1 or TRBD2 (5 bases each). The CDR3 has 15 residues. Germline-derived CDR1 and CDR2 are SGHTA and FQGNSA. The V gene lost 4 bases and the J gene lost 2 bases, with 15 bases spanning the gap. The CDR3 nucleotides are TGTGCCAGCAGCTCGCAAGGAAGGGGACCCTACGAGCAGTACTTC. It codes for CASSSQGRGPYEQYF.